This TCR beta chain was identified in a study of OX40 agonist ivuxolimab in advanced cancers. About the research overall: In three patients, partial responses were observed, one with hepatocellular carcinoma and two with cutaneous melanoma.

This CDR3 has 13 residues. V was cut by 2 bases and J by 7 bases, with 12 bases left in between. Germline lookup yields CDR1 SGDLS and CDR2 YYNGEE. Data came from immunoSEQ multiplex PCR; TCRdb stores just in-frame clones and leaves some out. The sample has roughly 17,000 clones, roughly 72% seen once. The V gene is TRBV9, the J gene TRBJ1-2, with a tentative D call TRBD1 (5 bases). This specimen was CD4+ or CD8+ T cells sorted from blood, taken in a trial of the OX40 agonist ivuxolimab. This receptor was taken from an adult with an advanced solid tumor such as melanoma, head and neck, liver or kidney cancer. The DNA for the CDR3 is TGTGCCAGCAGCGTGGGAGGGGCGGGTGGCTACACCTTC. Translated, it gives CASSVGGAGGYTF.